One and the same sample provided the 6 T cell receptor beta chains below, sequenced in a study of T cells in Graves' hyperthyroidism and ophthalmopathy. TCR beta CDR3 regions were amplified from RNA. A first-round RT-PCR of the TCR CDR3 used the HTBI primer set. In TCRdb, the multiplex PCR reads were re-called with MiXCR into one record per CDR3 protein. The sample holds around 350,000 distinct CDR3 sequences, roughly 19% seen once. Input material: blood. These receptors came from a young woman with Graves' hyperthyroidism.

The V call is TRBV6-4, the J call TRBJ2-7, with 7 bases fitting TRBD2. V lost 10 bases and J lost 5; bases outside the gene matches: 11. CDR3 length equals 13 residues. Germline values: CDR1 MRHNA, CDR2 SNTAGT. The CDR3 loop is CATGGSLTHEQYF. DNA for the CDR3: TGTGCCACGGGGGGTAGCCTGACCCACGAGCAGTACTTC.

This clonotype was found many times. The chain joins TRBV29-1 to TRBJ1-1, with 7 bases fitting TRBD1. There are 13 residues in the CDR3. Unmatched junction bases numbered 7, after V lost 5 bases and J lost 4 bases. Germline V gene data show CDR1 as SQVTM and CDR2 as ANQGSEA. The CDR3 DNA reads as TGCAGCGTTCAAGGGGGCGAGGGCACTGAAGCTTTCTTT. Translating it yields CSVQGGEGTEAFF.

This clonotype has just a few counts. The chain carries TRBV18 and TRBJ2-2; unclear D gene. The V gene's germline CDR1 is KGHSH and CDR2 LQKENI. The ends were cut back, 1 base at V and 6 bases at J, with 6 bases in the middle. CDR3 length equals 13 residues. CDR3 sequence reads: CASSPLKPGELFF. Written as DNA, the CDR3 is TGTGCCAGCTCACCACTCAAACCCGGGGAGCTGTTTTTT. The complete variable domain, with remaining parts taken from reference TRBV18 and TRBJ2-2, reads NAGVMQNPRHLVRRRGQEARLRCSPMKGHSHVYWYRQLPEEGLKFMVYLQKENIIDESGMPKERFSAEFPKEGPSILRIQQVVRGDSAAYFCASSPLKPGELFFGEGSRLTVL.

Many counts were recorded for this clonotype. The rearrangement uses TRBV28 and TRBJ1-1; TRBD1 is a possible D gene (6 bases). V was shortened by 0 bases and J by 11 bases, with 10 bases between the two germline ends. The CDR3 is made up of 12 amino acids. CDR1 MDHEN and CDR2 SYDVKM come from the germline V gene. DNA for the CDR3: TGTGCCAGCAGTTTATGGCCAGGGGAGGCTTTCTTT. Its translation: CASSLWPGEAFF.

This rearrangement joins TRBV6-1 to TRBJ2-7; TRBD2 agrees at 11 bases. CDR3 size: 13 residues. The germline CDR1 and CDR2 sequences are MNHNS and SASEGT. After removal of 8 bases from V and 6 bases from J, the junction contained 6 bases not matched to a gene. In nucleotides, the CDR3 is TGTGCCAGCGTCCTAGCGGGGGGTTCCGAGCAGTACTTC. Its translation: CASVLAGGSEQYF.

The chain uses TRBV18 and TRBJ2-2; TRBD2 might be the D (5 bases). This CDR3 contains 16 residues. Germline CDR1 is KGHSH and CDR2 is LQKENI. V lost 2 bases to trimming and J lost 0 bases, with 10 bases between them. The CDR3 spells CASSPWTPSNTGELFF. Written as DNA, the CDR3 is TGTGCCAGCTCACCATGGACTCCCTCGAACACCGGGGAGCTGTTTTTT.